Shown below are 14 T cell receptor beta chains from a single sample sequenced in a study of blood T cells in healthy people across ages. A second about 7 to 12 cycle PCR used barcoded and J-beta primers. MiXCR was run by TCRdb on the 5' RACE reads, yielding one entry per CDR3 protein. The profile shows 1 million or so distinct CDR3 sequences, 40% to 50% of them singletons. The specimen sequenced was blood. These receptors came from an older woman in good health.

A few counts support this clonotype. J is TRBJ2-7 and V is TRBV28; D is uncertain. Germline-derived CDR1 and CDR2 are MDHEN and SYDVKM. The V and J ends lost 3 bases and 6 bases respectively, with 15 bases between them. This CDR3 is 14 amino acids long. CDR3 loop: CASSFSTAWFEQYF. The CDR3 DNA sequence: TGTGCCAGCAGTTTTAGTACAGCTTGGTTCGAGCAGTACTTC.

The chain links TRBV3-1 to TRBJ2-5; D ambiguous. With 4 bases removed from V and 3 bases from J, the gap between germline ends came to 9 bases. The CDR3 is 13 amino acids. Germline CDR1 and CDR2: LGHDT and YNNKEL (reference sequence). CDR3 sequence reads: CASSLDHKETQYF. For the CDR3, the DNA is TGTGCCAGCAGCCTCGACCATAAAGAGACCCAGTACTTC.

This clonotype occurred once. V usage is TRBV15 and J usage is TRBJ2-4; the D gene is possibly TRBD2 (5 bases). The tail of the sequence fits TRBJ2-7 better, so the J call may be wrong. From germline, CDR1 is LNHNV and CDR2 YYDKDF (reference sequence). This CDR3 is 14 amino acids long. The CDR3 sequence is CATRDGGRGCEQYF. CDR3 coding DNA: TGTGCCACCAGGGATGGCGGGCGTGGCTGCGAGCAGTACTTC.

The table lists this clonotype with a few counts. CDR3 coding DNA: TGTGCCATCAGTGGTTTATTACAGCCGTCAGGAGGCACAGATACGCAGTATTTT. The encoded protein is CAISGLLQPSGGTDTQYF. The chain is built from TRBV10-3 and TRBJ2-3, with D unresolved. The CDR3 contains 18 residues. Trimming removed 4 bases from V and 1 base from J, with 21 bases in between. Germline V gene lookup returns CDR1 ENHRY and CDR2 SYGVKD.

The rearrangement uses TRBV27 and TRBJ1-5; D remains unclear. Trimming shortened V by 2 bases and J by 3 bases, and 20 bases separated the two germline ends. This CDR3 region has 18 residues. Per germline, CDR1 MNHEY and CDR2 SMNVEV (reference sequence). This CDR3 is CASSLRRQVMMDNQPQHF. The CDR3 coding sequence is TGTGCCAGCAGTTTAAGGCGCCAGGTAATGATGGACAATCAGCCCCAGCATTTT.

V and J are TRBV7-3 and TRBJ2-1, with D perhaps assigned TRBD1 or TRBD2 (5 bases each). Looked up from germline, CDR1 is SGHTA and CDR2 is FQGTGA. The ends were cut back, 1 base at V and 0 bases at J, with 19 bases in the middle. The CDR3 runs 19 residues. CDR3 protein: CASSLRGHTGPSSYNEQFF. CDR3 coding DNA: TGTGCCAGCAGCTTAAGGGGCCACACGGGACCGAGCTCCTACAATGAGCAGTTCTTC.

This clonotype was seen just once. The chain uses TRBV20-1 and TRBJ1-6; D is possibly TRBD1 (6 bases). Trimming took off 5 bases at V and 10 bases at J, with 24 bases between the two ends. The CDR3 extends over 16 amino acids. Germline-derived CDR1 and CDR2 are DFQATT and SNEGSKA (reference sequence). Here the CDR3 reads CSAEIPGREGGSPLHF. The CDR3 bases are TGCAGTGCTGAGATCCCTGGACGCGAGGGGGGCTCACCCCTCCACTTT.

CDR3 region: CASSLSGGFTEAFF. DNA for the CDR3: TGTGCCAGCAGCCTGTCGGGGGGTTTCACTGAAGCTTTCTTT. The rearrangement uses TRBV11-1 and TRBJ1-1, with a possible D match to TRBD1 (5 bases). V was cut by 5 bases and J by 4 bases, with 14 bases left in between. CDR1 is SGHAT and CDR2 is FQDESV in the germline V gene (reference sequence). This CDR3 is 14 amino acids long.

Regarding this clonotype: Possible read error: a much larger clone is one base away. The rearrangement links TRBV12-3 or TRBV12-4 to TRBJ2-1; 10 bases line up with TRBD2. The CDR3 runs to 14 residues. The V gene end was trimmed by 6 bases and the J gene end by 10 bases; junction bases not matched to a gene: 9. The CDR3 loop reads CASRRTSGVGEQFF. In DNA, the CDR3 is TGTGCCAGCAGGCGGACTAGCGGTGTAGGGGAGCAGTTCTTC.

In DNA, the CDR3 is TGTGCCACACCAGAGCCCGCACAGGGGTGTTACGAGCAGTACTTC. This translates into CATPEPAQGCYEQYF. This sequence joins TRBV27 and TRBJ2-5; 7 bases agree with TRBD1. The J call may be faulty, since TRBJ2-7 better matches the DNA end. Germline V gene lookup returns CDR1 MNHEY and CDR2 SMNVEV (reference sequence). The CDR3 runs to 15 residues.

This rearrangement joins TRBV21-1 to TRBJ2-7. TRBV21-1 is described as a pseudogene. This CDR3 contains 10 residues. The CDR3: CAPEVYEQYF. The CDR3 nucleotides are TGTGCCCCCGAAGTCTACGAGCAGTACTTC.

This clonotype was seen a few times. The V gene is TRBV3-1, the J gene TRBJ2-7; 9 bases line up with TRBD2. The CDR3 totals 16 residues. Germline-derived CDR1 and CDR2 are LGHDT and YNNKEL (reference sequence). The ends lost 0 bases at V and 5 bases at J; junction bases unmatched: 8. The CDR3 DNA follows: TGTGCCAGCAGCCAAGATGGGCTAGCGGGGCTCGACGAGCAGTACTTC. As protein: CASSQDGLAGLDEQYF.

This clonotype showed up just a few times. Just one base apart from a much larger clone, this may be a read error. The CDR3 spells CASSGLAGATYNEQYF. As DNA, the CDR3 is TGTGCCAGCAGCGGACTAGCGGGAGCTACCTACAATGAGCAGTACTTC. The chain recombines TRBV9 with TRBJ2-5, with TRBD2 matching 12 bases. J lost 11 bases, V lost 3 bases, and 14 bases had no gene match. The germline V gene encodes CDR1 SGDLS and CDR2 YYNGEE. This CDR3 region has 16 residues.

V and J are TRBV27 and TRBJ1-1; D call uncertain. V was trimmed by 2 bases and J by 1 base, leaving 14 bases between them. CDR3 size: 16 residues. Germline V gives CDR1 MNHEY, CDR2 SMNVEV (reference sequence). The CDR3 is CASSLNRLKSNTEAFF. The CDR3 nucleotides are TGTGCCAGCAGTTTAAACAGACTCAAGTCGAACACTGAAGCTTTCTTT.